This is a list of T cell receptor beta chains from one sample in a study of OX40 agonist ivuxolimab in advanced cancers. Sequencing was performed with immunoSEQ multiplex PCR; in TCRdb, only in-frame clones are kept and a portion is missing. The top ten clones hold under 1.5% of a sample with about 72,000 clones, around 90% of them seen once. The sequencing here drew on CD4+ or CD8+ T cells sorted from blood, taken in a trial of the OX40 agonist ivuxolimab. Receptor source: an adult with an advanced solid tumor such as melanoma, head and neck, liver or kidney cancer. Both conserved end residues are part of each CDR3. A D gene is named only where the DNA matches it firmly. The size entry is marked missing in some rows and otherwise reads once, few, many or a size class.

v_call: TRBV7-3
d_call: .
clone_size: .
j_call: TRBJ2-7
cdr3_nt: TGTGCCAGCAACTCCGCCCCGGGGAGTTTCTCCTACGAGCAGTACTTC
cdr3_aa: CASNSAPGSFSYEQYF

v_call: TRBV6-1
d_call: .
clone_size: .
j_call: TRBJ2-3
cdr3_nt: TGTGCCAGCAGTGATGGGGGATATGGCACAGATACGCAGTATTTT
cdr3_aa: CASSDGGYGTDTQYF

v_call: TRBV5-1
d_call: .
clone_size: .
j_call: TRBJ2-7
cdr3_nt: TGCGCCAGCACCACGGGCGGGGCAGGCTACGAGCAGTACTTC
cdr3_aa: CASTTGGAGYEQYF

v_call: TRBV29-1
d_call: TRBD1
clone_size: few
j_call: TRBJ2-3
cdr3_nt: TGCAGCGTTGAATTGGGACAGGGCACAGATACGCAGTATTTT
cdr3_aa: CSVELGQGTDTQYF

v_call: TRBV5-8
d_call: TRBD2
clone_size: .
j_call: TRBJ2-7
cdr3_nt: TGTGCCAGCAGCTTGGGCGATATAGCGGGAGCTAGTTACGAGCAGTACTTC
cdr3_aa: CASSLGDIAGASYEQYF

v_call: TRBV10-3
d_call: TRBD2
clone_size: .
j_call: TRBJ2-7
cdr3_nt: TGTGCCATCAGCGAGTTAGCGGGAGGGGATGGGGAGCAGTACTTC
cdr3_aa: CAISELAGGDGEQYF

v_call: TRBV9
d_call: TRBD1
clone_size: .
j_call: TRBJ2-1
cdr3_nt: TGTGCCAGCAGCGGGGGACAGGGGCGACACAATGAGCAGTTCTTC
cdr3_aa: CASSGGQGRHNEQFF

v_call: TRBV19
d_call: .
clone_size: .
j_call: TRBJ1-2
cdr3_nt: TGTGCCAGTAGTATCAGGCCCGACCGACGGAACTATGGCTACACCTTC
cdr3_aa: CASSIRPDRRNYGYTF

v_call: TRBV30
d_call: .
clone_size: .
j_call: TRBJ1-6
cdr3_nt: TGTGCCTGGAGTGTCCAGTATAATTCACCCCTCCACTTT
cdr3_aa: CAWSVQYNSPLHF

v_call: TRBV6-1
d_call: .
clone_size: .
j_call: TRBJ2-5
cdr3_nt: TGTGCCAGCGGACAGACTCGGGAGACCCAGTACTTC
cdr3_aa: CASGQTRETQYF

v_call: TRBV6-5
d_call: .
clone_size: .
j_call: TRBJ2-3
cdr3_nt: TGTGCCAGCAGTTGGGGGCAAAGCACAGATACGCAGTATTTT
cdr3_aa: CASSWGQSTDTQYF

v_call: TRBV11-2
d_call: TRBD2
clone_size: once
j_call: TRBJ2-7
cdr3_nt: TGTGCCAGCAGCTTAGATGGCACTAGCGGGGGGGAGCAGTACTTC
cdr3_aa: CASSLDGTSGGEQYF

v_call: TRBV2
d_call: .
clone_size: .
j_call: TRBJ1-5
cdr3_nt: TGTGCCAGCAGTGAAGGAAATAGGGTGAATCAGCCCCAGCATTTT
cdr3_aa: CASSEGNRVNQPQHF

v_call: TRBV2
d_call: .
clone_size: few
j_call: TRBJ1-3
cdr3_nt: TGTGCCAGCAACAAAAGGGGCAAAGCGGGGGACACCATATATTTT
cdr3_aa: CASNKRGKAGDTIYF

v_call: TRBV30
d_call: TRBD1
clone_size: once
j_call: TRBJ1-4
cdr3_nt: TGTGCCTGGAGTTTCTACCGGACAGGGGGTGGTGAAAAACTGTTTTTT
cdr3_aa: CAWSFYRTGGGEKLFF

v_call: TRBV5-1
d_call: .
clone_size: .
j_call: TRBJ1-1
cdr3_nt: TGCGCCAGCAGCTTAAGCCCGAACACTGAAGCTTTCTTT
cdr3_aa: CASSLSPNTEAFF

v_call: TRBV6-5
d_call: .
clone_size: few
j_call: TRBJ1-1
cdr3_nt: TGTGCCAGCAGTGCCGGACCGTCGATGGCTGAAGCTTTCTTT
cdr3_aa: CASSAGPSMAEAFF

v_call: TRBV2
d_call: .
clone_size: .
j_call: TRBJ2-7
cdr3_nt: TGTGCCGCCTCTCGGGGACTCGCCCCCTACGAGCAGTACTTC
cdr3_aa: CAASRGLAPYEQYF